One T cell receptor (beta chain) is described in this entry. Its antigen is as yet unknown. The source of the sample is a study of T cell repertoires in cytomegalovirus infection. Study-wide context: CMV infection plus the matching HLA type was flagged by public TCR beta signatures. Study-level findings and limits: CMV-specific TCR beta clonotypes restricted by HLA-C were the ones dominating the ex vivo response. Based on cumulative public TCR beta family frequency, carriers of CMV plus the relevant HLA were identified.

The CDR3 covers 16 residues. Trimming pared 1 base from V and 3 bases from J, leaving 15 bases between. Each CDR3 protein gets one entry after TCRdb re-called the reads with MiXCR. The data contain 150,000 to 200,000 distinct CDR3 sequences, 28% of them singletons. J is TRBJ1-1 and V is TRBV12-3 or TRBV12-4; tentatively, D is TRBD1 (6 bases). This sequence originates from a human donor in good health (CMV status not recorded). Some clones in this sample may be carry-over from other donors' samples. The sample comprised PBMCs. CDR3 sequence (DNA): TGTGCCAGCAGTTTAGTTAGCTGGGGGCCGGACACTGAAGCTTTCTTT. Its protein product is CASSLVSWGPDTEAFF.